This T cell receptor beta chain came from a study of T cell repertoires in cytomegalovirus infection. Overall study context: Matching HLA type, along with CMV infection, was indicated by public TCR beta signatures. Study-wide points: Summed frequency of public TCR beta families distinguished CMV carriers with the relevant HLA.

TCRdb processed the reads anew with MiXCR; each CDR3 protein has one entry. The sample includes around 120,000 distinct CDR3 sequences, roughly 41% of them seen just once. This clonotype has a handful of counts. Antigen specificity is unknown. This CDR3 has 16 amino acids. V lost 2 bases and J lost 3; bases outside the gene matches: 3. Germline CDR1 is SEHNR and CDR2 is FQNEAQ (reference sequence). The V and J genes are TRBV7-9 and TRBJ1-4, with 10 bases that match TRBD1. The source was CD8+ T cells from cultured PBMCs, collected from culture after CMV antigen stimulation. The clonotype originates from a human donor in good health (CMV status not recorded). Some clones in this sample may be carry-over from other donors' samples. DNA of the CDR3: TGTGCCAGCAGCTTAACCGGGACAGGGGCTAATGAAAAACTGTTTTTT. Its translation: CASSLTGTGANEKLFF.